What follows are 10 T cell receptor beta chains derived from one specimen sequenced in a study of T cell repertoires in cytomegalovirus infection. One entry per CDR3 protein, called by TCRdb with MiXCR from the reads. The sample includes about 680,000 distinct CDR3 sequences, roughly 24% of them seen just once. The sequencing input was CD8+ T cells from PBMCs. The receptor source for this set is a human donor in good health (CMV status not recorded). Some clones in this sample may be carry-over from other donors' samples.

This clonotype was observed many times. This chain connects TRBV7-8 to TRBJ1-5; maybe TRBD1 (6 bases). The CDR3 covers 17 residues. CDR1 SGHVS and CDR2 FQNEAQ come from the germline V gene. Trimming removed 7 bases at V and 0 bases at J, with 19 bases between. DNA of the CDR3: TGTGCCAGCAACCTAGGAGGCAGGGGATATAGCAATCAGCCCCAGCATTTT. Translation gives CASNLGGRGYSNQPQHF.

This rearrangement joins TRBV5-1 to TRBJ2-1, with TRBD2 matching over 8 bases. The germline V gene encodes CDR1 SGHRS and CDR2 YFSETQ. The junction had 15 bases not matched to a gene; V was cut back by 4 bases and J by 9 bases. CDR3 length: 16 amino acids. This CDR3 is CASSLYPGVSGGEQFF. For the CDR3, the DNA is TGCGCCAGCAGCCTCTACCCCGGGGTGAGCGGGGGTGAGCAGTTCTTC.

This clonotype came up many times. CDR3 amino acids: CASSPTLGGTQHF. DNA of the CDR3: TGTGCCAGCAGCCCCACCTTAGGAGGGACCCAGCATTTT. The chain uses TRBV7-6 and TRBJ1-5; D ambiguous. CDR3 length: 13 amino acids. Germline lookup yields CDR1 SGHVS and CDR2 FNYEAQ. Trimming took off 5 bases at V and 11 bases at J, with 16 bases between the two ends.

Of note for this clonotype: A much larger clone is a single base away; this may be a read error. The genes are TRBV12-3 or TRBV12-4 and TRBJ1-1; D gene unclear. The length of the CDR3 is 12 residues. DNA of the CDR3: TGTGTCAGCAGCCTGTCAAGGACTGAAGCTTTCTTT. Its translation: CVSSLSRTEAFF.

This clonotype has at least ten counts. The J gene is TRBJ1-1, the V gene TRBV7-6, with a possible D match to TRBD1 (5 bases). V dropped 1 base and J dropped 5 bases, with 11 bases sitting between them. This CDR3 is built from 14 residues. Germline-derived CDR1 and CDR2 are SGHVS and FNYEAQ. The CDR3 is CASSLGGSGTEAFF. DNA for the CDR3: TGTGCCAGCAGCTTAGGGGGCTCGGGGACTGAAGCTTTCTTT. Supplemented by reference TRBV7-6 and TRBJ1-1, the full variable domain reads GAGVSQSPRYKVTKRGQDVALRCDPISGHVSLYWYRQALGQGPEFLTYFNYEAQQDKSGLPNDRFSAERPEGSISTLTIQRTEQRDSAMYRCASSLGGSGTEAFFGQGTRLTVV.

This clonotype was counted at least ten times. The chain links TRBV7-2 to TRBJ2-3, with D hard to call. This CDR3 comprises 16 residues. The V gene's germline CDR1 is SGHTA and CDR2 FQGNSA. Trimming cost V 1 base and J 2 bases, with 13 bases left between them. Here the CDR3 reads CASSLVVAKHTDTQYF. The CDR3 DNA reads TGTGCCAGCAGCTTAGTGGTAGCAAAGCACACAGATACGCAGTATTTT.

This clonotype was observed a handful of times. In DNA, the CDR3 is TGTGCCAGCAGCTTGAATGGTCTCGAGCAGTACGTC. Encoded protein: CASSLNGLEQYV. The chain employs TRBV5-5 and TRBJ2-7, with no clear D. The CDR3 length is 12 residues. Germline-derived CDR1 and CDR2 are SGHKS and YYEKEE (reference sequence). Trimming removed 1 base at V and 6 bases at J, with 8 bases between.

The J gene is TRBJ1-5, the V gene TRBV6-1; D is unclear. The V gene lost 8 bases and the J gene lost 6 bases, with 23 bases spanning the gap. The CDR3 sequence is 16 residues long. CDR1 and CDR2 (germline): MNHNS, SASEGT. DNA for the CDR3: TGTGCCAGCTCGAACACCGCGGACCTTCTAAGTCAGCCCCAGCATTTT. Protein: CASSNTADLLSQPQHF.

The V gene is TRBV9, the J gene TRBJ2-6; TRBD1 might be the D (6 bases). The germline gives CDR1 SGDLS, CDR2 YYNGEE. V lost 0 bases and J lost 1, with 8 bases in between. This CDR3 comprises 16 residues. The CDR3 reads CASSVGTGSGANVLTF. The CDR3 DNA reads TGTGCCAGCAGCGTAGGTACAGGGTCTGGGGCCAACGTCCTGACTTTC.

The V and J genes are TRBV7-9 and TRBJ1-1; no clear D gene. The V end lost 8 bases, the J end lost 5 bases, and 15 bases lay between the germline ends. This CDR3 region has 13 residues. In germline, CDR1 is SEHNR, CDR2 FQNEAQ (reference sequence). The CDR3 DNA reads TGTGCCAGCGCCCGGTCGGTCGGTACTGAAGCTTTCTTT. It specifies CASARSVGTEAFF. The whole variable domain, remainder taken from reference TRBV7-9 and TRBJ1-1, is DTGVSQNPRHKITKRGQNVTFRCDPISEHNRLYWYRQTLGQGPEFLTYFQNEAQLEKSRLLSDRFSAERPKGSFSTLEIQRTEQGDSAMYLCASARSVGTEAFFGQGTRLTVV.